This TCR beta chain was sequenced during a study of T cells after yellow fever vaccination. The CDR3 contains 14 residues. Germline assignment: CDR1 SQVTM and CDR2 ANQGSEA. V shed 4 bases, J shed 9 bases, and the junction held 10 bases outside the gene matches. This clonotype was seen ten or more times. Researchers made TCR cDNA using 5'RACE template switching, and this step added a universal primer site and UMIs. TCRdb reanalysed the 5' RACE reads using MiXCR and keeps one entry per CDR3 protein. The repertoire has around 230,000 distinct CDR3 sequences, 6.7% of them found once; the top ten carry 1.1%.

Sequencing used CD4+ T cells sorted from PBMCs, obtained on the day of the yellow fever booster vaccination. This rearrangement joins TRBV29-1 to TRBJ2-1, with 9 nucleotides matching TRBD2. The origin of this receptor is a young man who received the YFV17D yellow fever vaccine. Here the CDR3 reads CSVVRSGSYGEQFF. In nucleotides, the CDR3 is TGCAGCGTTGTGCGTAGCGGGAGTTACGGTGAGCAGTTCTTC.